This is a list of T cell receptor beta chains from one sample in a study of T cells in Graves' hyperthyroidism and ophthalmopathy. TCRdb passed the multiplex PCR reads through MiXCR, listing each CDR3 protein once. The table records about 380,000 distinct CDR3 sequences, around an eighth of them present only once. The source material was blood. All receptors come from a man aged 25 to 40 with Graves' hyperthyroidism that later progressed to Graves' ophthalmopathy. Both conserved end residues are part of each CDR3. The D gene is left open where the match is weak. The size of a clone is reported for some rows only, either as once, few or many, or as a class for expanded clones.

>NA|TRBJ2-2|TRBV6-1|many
TGTGCCAGCAGGGATAACACCGGGGAGCTGTTTTTT
CASRDNTGELFF
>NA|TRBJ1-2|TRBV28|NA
TGTGCCAGCAGGCCCGAGGGCAGTAACTATGGCTACACCTTC
CASRPEGSNYGYTF
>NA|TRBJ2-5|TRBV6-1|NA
TGTGCCAGCAGTAATAGCGCCGGGGAGACCCAGTACTTC
CASSNSAGETQYF
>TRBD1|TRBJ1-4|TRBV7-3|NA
TGTGCCAGCAGCTTAACTCGGGGACAGCCTAATGAAAAACTGTTTTTT
CASSLTRGQPNEKLFF
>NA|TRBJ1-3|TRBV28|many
TGTGCCAGCAGTTTAATGGGGACCTCAAACACCATATATTTT
CASSLMGTSNTIYF
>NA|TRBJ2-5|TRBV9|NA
TGTGCCAGCAGCGTAAACCCCTCACTCGGAGAGACCCAGTACTTC
CASSVNPSLGETQYF
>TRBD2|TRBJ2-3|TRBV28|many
TGTGCCACGGGGGGAGATAGCACAGATACGCAGTATTTT
CATGGDSTDTQYF
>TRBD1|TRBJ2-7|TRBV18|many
TGTGCCAGCTCACCAGGGACAGGGGGAACCTACGAGCAGTACTTC
CASSPGTGGTYEQYF
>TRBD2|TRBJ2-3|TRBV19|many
TGTGCCAGTAGTATGTCCGGGCTAGCGGCCACAGATACGCAGTATTTT
CASSMSGLAATDTQYF
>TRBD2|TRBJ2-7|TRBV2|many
TGTGCCAGCAGAAGGTATAGCGGGGGGACAATAACCTACGAGCAGTACTTC
CASRRYSGGTITYEQYF
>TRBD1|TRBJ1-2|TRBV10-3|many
TGTGCCATCAGTGAGCCCGGGACAGGGAATGGCTACACCTTC
CAISEPGTGNGYTF
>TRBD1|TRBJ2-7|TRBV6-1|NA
TGTGCCAGCAGTGAATTTGACAGGGGTCCCTACGAGCAGTACTTC
CASSEFDRGPYEQYF
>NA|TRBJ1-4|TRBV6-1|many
TGTGCCAGCAGGGATTCAACAGGGTTAGTGGAAAAACTGTTTTTT
CASRDSTGLVEKLFF
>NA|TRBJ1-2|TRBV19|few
TGTGCCAGTAGTCCTCAGGACCGCCCGGCCTATGGCTACACCTTC
CASSPQDRPAYGYTF
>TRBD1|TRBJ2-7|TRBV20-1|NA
TGCAGTGCTAACAGACAGGGCCCCTACGAGCAGTACTTC
CSANRQGPYEQYF
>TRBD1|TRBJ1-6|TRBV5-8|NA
TGTGCCAGCAGCTTGGAGGGACAGGGTAGTTCACCCCTCCACTTT
CASSLEGQGSSPLHF
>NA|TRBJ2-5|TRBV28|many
TGTGCCAGCAGTTTGCAGGGCCCAGAGACCCAGTACTTC
CASSLQGPETQYF
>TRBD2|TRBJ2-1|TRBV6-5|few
TGTGCCAGCAGTTACCCGACGAGGGCGGGACTAGGTGGCGATGAGCAGTTCTTC
CASSYPTRAGLGGDEQFF
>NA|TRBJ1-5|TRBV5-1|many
TGCGCCAGCAGCCCGGAAGGGAGGCAGCCCCAGCATTTT
CASSPEGRQPQHF
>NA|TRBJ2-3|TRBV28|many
TGTGCCAGCAGTTTATTCACAGGGTTAGATACGCAGTATTTT
CASSLFTGLDTQYF
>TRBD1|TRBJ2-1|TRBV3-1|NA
TGTGCCAGCAGCCAAGAAACAGGGGGCGCCTTGAATGAGCAGTTCTTC
CASSQETGGALNEQFF
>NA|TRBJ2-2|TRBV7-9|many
TGTGCCAGCAGCTTAGCGGGGGAGTACACCGGGGAGCTGTTTTTT
CASSLAGEYTGELFF
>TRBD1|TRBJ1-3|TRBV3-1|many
TGTGCCAGCAGCCAATTCCCACCGACAGGGAACTCTGGAAACACCATATATTTT
CASSQFPPTGNSGNTIYF
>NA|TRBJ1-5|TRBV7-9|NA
TGTGCCAGCAGCACCGAGACACCTAATCAGCCCCAGCATTTT
CASSTETPNQPQHF
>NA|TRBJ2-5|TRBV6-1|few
TGTGCCACCCTGGACCCAGTAGAGACCCAGTACTTC
CATLDPVETQYF
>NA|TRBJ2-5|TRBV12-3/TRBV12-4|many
TGTGCCAGCAGTTGGACACGCCAAGAGACCCAGTACTTC
CASSWTRQETQYF
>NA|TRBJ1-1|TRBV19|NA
TGTGCCAGTAGTATCTCGTTATCCTATATACCTGCGAACACTGAAGCTTTCTTT
CASSISLSYIPANTEAFF
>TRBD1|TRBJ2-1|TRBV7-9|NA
TGTGCCAGCAGCTTTTTGAGGGGGCGACGCAATGAGCAGTTCTTC
CASSFLRGRRNEQFF
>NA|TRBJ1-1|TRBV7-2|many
TGTGCCAGCACCGAATCCCGGGTAAACACTGAAGCTTTCTTT
CASTESRVNTEAFF
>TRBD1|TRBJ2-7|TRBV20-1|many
TGCAGTGCTAGCAACTCGGGACAGTTAGCCTACGAGCAGTACTTC
CSASNSGQLAYEQYF
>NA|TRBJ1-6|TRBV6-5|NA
TGTGCCAGCAGTTATGTTGGCGGAGGGAATTCACCCCTCCACTTT
CASSYVGGGNSPLHF
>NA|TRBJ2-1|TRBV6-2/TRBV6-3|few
TGTGCCAGCAGTTTCGGGACTCTCGTGGGGGAGCAGTTCTTC
CASSFGTLVGEQFF
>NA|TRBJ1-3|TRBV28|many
TGTGCCAGCAGCATCCTGGGGGAAAACACCATATATTTT
CASSILGENTIYF
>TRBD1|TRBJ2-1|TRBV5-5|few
TGTGCCAGCAGCCGAAACGACAGGGCTATTTCCTACAATGAGCAGTTCTTC
CASSRNDRAISYNEQFF
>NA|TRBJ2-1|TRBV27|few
TGTGCCAGCAGTTTTCTCCCGCTGGGTGGCTCCTACAATGAGCAGTTCTTC
CASSFLPLGGSYNEQFF
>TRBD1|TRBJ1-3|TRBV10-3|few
TGTGCCGGACAAGGGACAGCTTACTCTGGAAACACCATATATTTT
CAGQGTAYSGNTIYF
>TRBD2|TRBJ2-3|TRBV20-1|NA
TGCAGTGCTGGGGCCGGCGGGGGGAACACAGATACGCAGTATTTT
CSAGAGGGNTDTQYF
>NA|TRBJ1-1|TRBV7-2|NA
TGTGCCAGCAGCTTCATACAGGGGAACACTGAAGCTTTCTTT
CASSFIQGNTEAFF
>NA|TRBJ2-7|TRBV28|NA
TGTGCCAGCAGCATACAGTACGAGCAGTACTTC
CASSIQYEQYF
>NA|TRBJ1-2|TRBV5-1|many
TGCGCCAGCAGCTTGATGTCGCTCAACTATGGCTACACCTTC
CASSLMSLNYGYTF
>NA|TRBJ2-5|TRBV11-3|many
TGTGCCAGCAGCTTAGAGACAGCCCAAGAGACCCAGTACTTC
CASSLETAQETQYF
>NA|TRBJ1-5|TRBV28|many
TGTGCCAGCAGATCACTCCCCCCGGGCGGTCAGCCCCAGCATTTT
CASRSLPPGGQPQHF
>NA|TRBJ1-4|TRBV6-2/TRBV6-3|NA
TGTGCCAGCAGTGTAATGGGGGGTGAAAAACTGTTTTTT
CASSVMGGEKLFF
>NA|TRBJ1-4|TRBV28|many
TGTGCCAGCAGTCTGTTCAATGAAAAACTGTTTTTT
CASSLFNEKLFF
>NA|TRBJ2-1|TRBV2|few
TGTGCCAGCAGCCGGGACACTGCCTACAATGAGCAGTTCTTC
CASSRDTAYNEQFF
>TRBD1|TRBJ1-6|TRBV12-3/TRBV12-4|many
TGTGCCAGCAGTCCGACAGGGGAGCATTCACCCCTCCACTTT
CASSPTGEHSPLHF
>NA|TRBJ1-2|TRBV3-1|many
TGTGCCAGCAGCCCCGACCTAGCTAACTATGGCTACACCTTC
CASSPDLANYGYTF
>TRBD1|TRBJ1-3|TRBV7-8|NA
TGTGCCAGCAGCTTAGGGGACAGGAGAAACACCATATATTTT
CASSLGDRRNTIYF
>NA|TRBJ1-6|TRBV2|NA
TGTGCCAGCAGTCACCCGAGGACGAGCTCCTATAATTCACCCCTCCACTTT
CASSHPRTSSYNSPLHF
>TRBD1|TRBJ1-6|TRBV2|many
TGTGCCAGCAGATGGGACAGGTTGACGGATTCACCCCTCCACTTT
CASRWDRLTDSPLHF
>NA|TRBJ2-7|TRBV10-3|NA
TGTGCCATCAGTGGACAGGTCAGCTACGAGCAGTACTTC
CAISGQVSYEQYF
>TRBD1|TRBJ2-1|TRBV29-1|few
TGCAGCGTTTACGGACAGGTTAGCAATGAGCAGTTCTTC
CSVYGQVSNEQFF
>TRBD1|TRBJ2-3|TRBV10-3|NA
TGTGCCATCCAAGACAGGGCCGACACAGATACGCAGTATTTT
CAIQDRADTDTQYF